The 20 T cell receptor beta chains listed next were all sequenced from one sample in a study of T cell changes during pregnancy in multiple sclerosis. Clones were read by immunoSEQ multiplex PCR, and TCRdb kept only the in-frame ones, dropping some. The sample shows more than 80,000 clones, approximately 92% of them seen only once. The sequencing here drew on peripheral blood, taken in the first trimester of pregnancy. These receptors were collected from a female donor with multiple sclerosis, enrolled in a pregnancy study.

The J gene is TRBJ2-3, the V gene TRBV9, with TRBD2 matching over 13 bases. The V gene's germline CDR1 is SGDLS and CDR2 YYNGEE. This CDR3 has 20 amino acids. J gave up 1 base and V 0 bases, and 11 bases lay outside the gene matches. The CDR3 reads CASSVEGTSGNYFCTDTQYF. The CDR3 coding sequence is TGTGCCAGCAGCGTAGAGGGGACTAGCGGGAACTACTTTTGCACAGATACGCAGTATTTT. The full variable domain, rest sourced from reference TRBV9 and TRBJ2-3, is DSGVTQTPKHLITATGQRVTLRCSPRSGDLSVYWYQQSLDQGLQFLIQYYNGEERAKGNILERFSAQQFPDLHSELNLSSLELGDSALYFCASSVEGTSGNYFCTDTQYFGPGTRLTVL.

The rearrangement uses TRBV19 and TRBJ2-5; D remains unclear. V lost 8 bases to trimming and J lost 3 bases, with 10 bases between them. The CDR3 contains 12 residues. Germline values: CDR1 LNHDA, CDR2 SQIVND (reference sequence). The CDR3: CASRSFEETQYF. The CDR3 bases are TGTGCCAGTCGGTCGTTTGAAGAGACCCAGTACTTC.

This sequence joins TRBV19 and TRBJ2-7; 7 nucleotides line up with TRBD1. CDR1 LNHDA and CDR2 SQIVND come from the germline V gene (reference sequence). The CDR3 is 14 residues long. V shed 2 bases and J 3 bases; nucleotides not matched to a gene: 4. This CDR3 reads CASSIRAGGYEQYF. The CDR3 nucleotides are TGTGCCAGTAGTATAAGAGCAGGGGGCTACGAGCAGTACTTC.

The CDR3 sequence: CSVLANTEAFF. CDR3 bases: TGCAGCGTTCTGGCGAACACTGAAGCTTTCTTT. This chain joins TRBV29-1 and TRBJ1-1, with D unresolved. Looked up from germline, CDR1 is SQVTM and CDR2 is ANQGSEA. Trimming took off 5 bases at V and 1 base at J, with 5 bases between the two ends. The CDR3 has 11 amino acids. The whole variable domain, filled in from reference TRBV29-1 and TRBJ1-1, reads SAVISQKPSRDICQRGTSLTIQCQVDSQVTMMFWYRQQPGQSLTLIATANQGSEATYESGFVIDKFPISRPNLTFSTLTVSNMSPEDSSIYLCSVLANTEAFFGQGTRLTVV.

The chain carries TRBV7-9 and TRBJ2-1; D may be TRBD2 (5 bases). With 5 bases removed from V and 11 bases from J, the gap between germline ends came to 13 bases. Germline CDR1 and CDR2: SEHNR and FQNEAQ (reference sequence). The CDR3 consists of 12 residues. Written as DNA, the CDR3 is TGTGCCAGCAGCCTCCCCGGACTCCAGCAGTTCTTC. Translated, it gives CASSLPGLQQFF.

J is TRBJ2-1 and V is TRBV10-3, with D maybe TRBD2 (5 bases). Germline CDR1 reads ENHRY; CDR2 reads SYGVKD. The length of the CDR3 is 16 residues. V dropped 0 bases and J dropped 3 bases, with 12 bases sitting between them. CDR3 DNA sequence: TGTGCCATCAGTGAGTCGATAGCGCCAAACTACAATGAGCAGTTCTTC. It is translated as CAISESIAPNYNEQFF.

The V and J genes are TRBV21-1 and TRBJ2-7; TRBD2, the table's D call, was not compared with the DNA. TRBV21-1 has pseudogene status. This CDR3 has 17 residues. For the CDR3, the DNA is TGTGCCAGCAGCGAAACCCCGTCTAGCGGGAGAAATTACGAGCAGTACTTC. Protein product: CASSETPSSGRNYEQYF.

Only one count was recorded for this clone. The V gene is TRBV14, the J gene TRBJ2-7, with TRBD2 identical over 9 bases. CDR1 and CDR2 from the germline V gene are SGHDN and FVKESK. V was clipped by 5 bases and J by 6 bases; unmatched bases: 11. The CDR3 spans 15 residues. CDR3 residues: CASSAPGTSISEQYF. CDR3 sequence (DNA): TGTGCCAGCAGCGCGCCCGGGACTAGCATCTCCGAGCAGTACTTC.

The rearrangement uses TRBV5-1 and TRBJ2-1; a weak D match, TRBD2 (5 bases). Deletions cut 4 bases from V and 10 bases from J, with 18 bases between. Germline values: CDR1 SGHRS, CDR2 YFSETQ. This CDR3 contains 14 residues. The CDR3: CASSAQPRGKEQFF. The CDR3 DNA follows: TGCGCCAGCAGCGCCCAACCTCGGGGTAAAGAGCAGTTCTTC.

The chain links TRBV15 to TRBJ1-1; weak D call: TRBD1 (6 bases). This CDR3 contains 14 residues. V shed 2 bases and J shed 3 bases, with 10 bases lying between them. Germline CDR1 and CDR2: LNHNV and YYDKDF (reference sequence). CDR3 region: CATSRPGQYTEAFF. CDR3 coding DNA: TGTGCCACCAGCAGACCGGGACAATACACTGAAGCTTTCTTT.

The chain carries TRBV2 and TRBJ1-1; perhaps TRBD1 as D (5 bases). Germline CDR1 is SNHLY and CDR2 is FYNNEI. V was shortened by 5 bases and J by 1 base, with 14 bases between the two germline ends. The CDR3 runs to 15 residues. CDR3 bases: TGTGCCAGCAGTACGTTAGGGGTGGCGAACACTGAAGCTTTCTTT. It specifies CASSTLGVANTEAFF.

DNA for the CDR3: TGTGCCAGTAGGTCACAGGGGTACACCGGGGAGCTGTTTTTT. It codes for CASRSQGYTGELFF. This chain uses TRBV19 with TRBJ2-2, with 7 positions matching TRBD1. This CDR3 is 14 amino acids long. Germline assignment: CDR1 LNHDA and CDR2 SQIVND (reference sequence). V lost 6 bases and J lost 3; bases outside the gene matches: 4. Full variable domain (outside the CDR3, taken from reference TRBV19 and TRBJ2-2): DGGITQSPKYLFRKEGQNVTLSCEQNLNHDAMYWYRQDPGQGLRLIYYSQIVNDFQKGDIAEGYSVSREKKESFPLTVTSAQKNPTAFYLCASRSQGYTGELFFGEGSRLTVL.

This chain connects TRBV5-6 to TRBJ2-7, with D hard to call. The ends were cut back, 2 bases at V and 2 bases at J, with 11 bases in the middle. This CDR3 region has 14 residues. CDR1 is SGHDT and CDR2 is YYEEEE in the germline V gene. The chain's CDR3 is CASSFSISTYEQYF. In nucleotides, the CDR3 is TGTGCCAGCAGCTTTAGTATTTCGACCTACGAGCAGTACTTC.

This clone has just one count. The chain combines TRBV19 with TRBJ1-1, with 8 bases identical to TRBD1. CDR3 length: 17 amino acids. Germline CDR1 is LNHDA and CDR2 is SQIVND (reference sequence). Trimming took 7 bases from V and 0 from J; bases not matched to a gene: 13. In DNA, the CDR3 is TGTGCCAGTACCATATGGGGCGGACAGGGAATGAACACTGAAGCTTTCTTT. Translated: CASTIWGGQGMNTEAFF.

This chain uses TRBV27 with TRBJ1-1; weak D call: TRBD1 (6 bases). Trimming left V 4 bases short and J 0 bases short, with 12 bases between. CDR1 and CDR2 (germline): MNHEY, SMNVEV (reference sequence). There are 15 residues in the CDR3. The CDR3 region has the DNA TGTGCCAGCAGTTCCACCGGGACAATGAACACTGAAGCTTTCTTT. This gives the protein CASSSTGTMNTEAFF.

The chain employs TRBV27 and TRBJ2-1, with 9 bases matching TRBD1. Trimming at V came to 5 bases and at J to 2 bases, leaving 10 bases not matched to a gene. CDR1 and CDR2 from the germline V gene are MNHEY and SMNVEV (reference sequence). The CDR3 is 17 amino acids. The CDR3 coding sequence is TGTGCCAGCAGTCGCCGGGACAGGGTCAAGCCCTACAATGAGCAGTTCTTC. The encoded protein is CASSRRDRVKPYNEQFF.

This chain links TRBV4-1 with TRBJ2-7; 8 bases fit TRBD2. The trim removed 3 bases at V and 2 bases at J, leaving 6 bases unmatched. This CDR3 region has 15 residues. CDR1 is MGHRA and CDR2 is YSYEKL in the germline V gene. As DNA, the CDR3 is TGCGCCAGCAGCCAGACTAGCGCACTAACCTACGAGCAGTACTTC. This sequence encodes CASSQTSALTYEQYF.

This clone has a single count. The V call is TRBV29-1, the J call TRBJ2-7; 7 nucleotides line up with TRBD2. The trim removed 3 bases at V and 3 bases at J, leaving 11 bases unmatched. The CDR3 length is 15 residues. Per the germline V gene, CDR1 is SQVTM and CDR2 is ANQGSEA. CDR3 nucleotides: TGCAGCGTTGAGCTGTACAGCGGGGATAACTACGAGCAGTACTTC. This codes for CSVELYSGDNYEQYF.

The chain is built from TRBV28 and TRBJ1-2, with a tentative D call TRBD1 (5 bases). CDR1 is MDHEN, CDR2 SYDVKM, per germline. The CDR3 spans 14 residues. V was shortened by 6 bases and J by 4 bases, with 15 bases between the two germline ends. As DNA, the CDR3 is TGTGCCAGCAGACCCCAGGGCACGAGCTATGGCTACACCTTC. This translates into CASRPQGTSYGYTF.

This chain joins TRBV10-2 and TRBJ2-5; 7 bases align to TRBD1. V trimming: 10 bases; J trimming: 4 bases; junction bases outside the gene matches: 9. This CDR3 region has 13 residues. CDR1 is WSHSY, CDR2 SAAADI, per germline. The CDR3 coding sequence is TGCGCCACCAGGGTGCAGGGGGTAGAGACCCAGTACTTC. It specifies CATRVQGVETQYF.